The clone carrying this T cell receptor beta chain is a singleton in its sample. Antigen specificity is unknown. This sample is part of a study of shared clonotypes between healthy human individuals. Per germline, CDR1 MDHEN and CDR2 SYDVKM. CDR3 length: 15 amino acids. Germline trimming cut 4 bases from V and 9 bases from J; bases unmatched to any gene: 10. Points from the study as a whole: Estimated richness was generally greater in naive than memory subsets.

The assay was immunoSEQ multiplex PCR, and TCRdb's table has in-frame clones only and misses some. The sample includes over a million clones, approximately 98% of them seen just once. The source of this sequence is a man aged 30-40 years in good health. V and J are TRBV28 and TRBJ2-1, with TRBD2 matching over 9 bases. Sequencing was performed on naive CD4+ T cells sorted from blood. Noted subset: CD45RA+ positively selected. The CDR3 bases are TGTGCCAGCAGTTATCTAGCGGGAAGTGAGGGTGAGCAGTTCTTC. It specifies CASSYLAGSEGEQFF.